The 24 T cell receptor beta chains listed next were all sequenced from one sample in a study of tumor and adjacent non-tumor tissue in lung cancer. A modified ARM-PCR protocol with three rounds of nested PCR amplified TCRbeta. TCRdb re-called the multiplex PCR reads through MiXCR, storing one row per CDR3 protein. Among 40,000 to 55,000 distinct CDR3 sequences listed, just under 75% were seen once. The template was RNA from unsorted bulk tissue. Distant lung tissue was collected more than 3 cm away from the tumor edge. Sample: distant non-tumor lung tissue. These TCRs come from a woman aged 55 to 70 with non-small cell lung cancer.

Comment on this clonotype: An end of the junction differs from the germline gene, which may be a read error. CDR3 DNA sequence: TGTGTCGCCTCGGGACAGGGGGATCATGGTTACACCTTC. As protein: CVASGQGDHGYTF. The chain combines TRBV30 with TRBJ1-2; 11 bases align to TRBD1. Germline CDR1 and CDR2: GTSNPN and SVGIG (reference sequence). CDR3 length equals 13 residues.

Remarks on this clonotype: Here the CDR3 omits its conserved ending phenylalanine or tryptophan, so a read error is the likely source. This chain uses TRBV4-3 with TRBJ2-1; D is uncertain. There are 15 residues in the CDR3. Germline V gene lookup returns CDR1 LGHNA and CDR2 YSLEER. Trimming removed 5 bases at V and 7 bases at J, with 18 bases between. The CDR3 sequence is CASSSSGSSDNEQFS. The CDR3 DNA follows: TGCGCCAGCAGCTCCTCCGGGTCGTCCGATAATGAGCAGTTCTCC.

By sample share, this clonotype is medium-sized (0.01 to 0.1%). The V and J genes are TRBV29-1 and TRBJ2-7, with TRBD2 identical over 8 bases. This CDR3 has 13 residues. Germline assignment: CDR1 SQVTM and CDR2 ANQGSEA. The V gene end was trimmed by 6 bases and the J gene end by 2 bases; junction bases not matched to a gene: 6. The CDR3, as DNA: TGCAGCGTAGCCGGGACTAGGGCCTACGAGCAGTACTTC. Its translation: CSVAGTRAYEQYF.

This clonotype was seen repeatedly, ten times or more. The chain uses TRBV6-1 and TRBJ1-5, with TRBD1 as a possible D gene (6 bases). This CDR3 is built from 15 residues. Germline V lookup: CDR1 MNHNS, CDR2 SASEGT. Trimming left V 11 bases short and J 2 bases short, with 19 bases between. The chain's CDR3 is CAGSGGGVGNQPQHF. CDR3 bases: TGTGCCGGGAGCGGGGGGGGCGTCGGCAATCAGCCCCAGCATTTT.

About this clonotype itself: It may be a read error: a sequence one base away is much more abundant. The chain uses TRBV7-9 and TRBJ2-5, with D uncertain. The CDR3 consists of 14 residues. The germline V and J ends were trimmed by 1 base and 4 bases, with 10 bases remaining between them. Germline CDR1 and CDR2: SEHNR and FQNEAQ (reference sequence). The CDR3 sequence is CASSLGRARETQYF. CDR3 DNA sequence: TGTGCCAGCAGCTTAGGACGGGCCCGAGAGACCCAGTACTTC.

This sequence joins TRBV12-3 or TRBV12-4 and TRBJ1-1; 7 bases are a match to TRBD1. With V trimmed by 3 bases and J by 6 bases, 7 bases remained unmatched. CDR3 size: 14 residues. CDR3 nucleotide sequence: TGTGCCAGCAGTTTGGGGACAGTGGACTCTGAAGCTTTCTTT. This gives the protein CASSLGTVDSEAFF.

Points on this clonotype: A read error may explain this, as a much larger clone is one base away. The J gene is TRBJ2-7, the V gene TRBV28; D not resolved. Germline loops: CDR1 MDHEN, CDR2 SYDVKM. CDR3 length equals 11 residues. V lost 7 bases and J lost 5, with 9 bases in between. The CDR3 reads CASIVTDEQYF. The CDR3 nucleotides read TGTGCCAGCATTGTTACAGACGAGCAGTACTTC.

This clonotype was seen once. Relative to the germline gene, one junction end is altered; a read error may explain this. This rearrangement joins TRBV6-5 to TRBJ1-6; 9 nucleotides agree with TRBD1. In germline, CDR1 is MNHEY, CDR2 SVGAGI. The CDR3 extends over 16 amino acids. DNA for the CDR3: TGTTCCAGCGCCCAGACAGGGGGTTCCTATAATTCACCCCTCCACTTT. As protein: CSSAQTGGSYNSPLHF.

J is TRBJ2-5 and V is TRBV11-2; TRBD1 agrees at 12 bases. Per the germline V gene, CDR1 is SGHAT and CDR2 is FQNNGV. J lost 7 bases, V lost 6 bases, and 9 bases had no gene match. CDR3 size: 15 residues. The CDR3 bases are TGTGCCAGCAGTTTGTCAGGGACAGGGGGCGGGACCCAGTACTTC. Its translation: CASSLSGTGGGTQYF. Variable domain in full (rest from reference TRBV11-2 and TRBJ2-5): EAGVAQSPRYKIIEKRQSVAFWCNPISGHATLYWYQQILGQGPKLLIQFQNNGVVDDSQLPKDRFSAERLKGVDSTLKIQPAKLEDSAVYLCASSLSGTGGGTQYFGPGTRLLVL.

This chain uses TRBV2 with TRBJ2-3; tentatively, D is TRBD2 (6 bases). Trimming pared 5 bases from V and 3 bases from J, leaving 18 bases between. This CDR3 is built from 16 residues. CDR1 is SNHLY, CDR2 FYNNEI, per germline. The CDR3 DNA reads TGTGCCAGCAGTCACAGCCCGGGGGTGGGAACAGATACGCAGTATTTT. Protein sequence: CASSHSPGVGTDTQYF. Together with reference TRBV2 and TRBJ2-3, the CDR3 gives the full variable domain: EPEVTQTPSHQVTQMGQEVILRCVPISNHLYFYWYRQILGQKVEFLVSFYNNEISEKSEIFDDQFSVERPDGSNFTLKIRSTKLEDSAMYFCASSHSPGVGTDTQYFGPGTRLTVL.

Details on this clonotype: One junction end disagrees with the germline gene, perhaps due to a read error. V gene TRBV6-2 or TRBV6-3 combines with J gene TRBJ2-2; D gene uncertain. CDR1 and CDR2 from the germline V gene are MNHEY and SVGEGT. This CDR3 region has 17 residues. The chain's CDR3 is CANSRSSGPCGTGELFF. DNA of the CDR3: TGTGCCAACAGTAGATCTTCCGGGCCATGTGGGACCGGGGAGCTGTTTTTT.

This clonotype was picked up one time. V usage is TRBV11-1 and J usage is TRBJ2-1; D ambiguous. Trimming cost V 10 bases and J 1 base, with 23 bases left between them. Germline-derived CDR1 and CDR2 are SGHAT and FQDESV (reference sequence). This CDR3 is 17 amino acids long. The CDR3 region has the DNA TGTGCCATCAGTCGAGGTTTCGCAGCGAGTTCCTACAATGAGCAGTTCTTC. Amino acid sequence: CAISRGFAASSYNEQFF.

This clonotype was found many times. The V and J genes are TRBV14 and TRBJ2-1, with TRBD2 matching over 7 bases. The V gene end was trimmed by 1 base and the J gene end by 0 bases; junction bases not matched to a gene: 6. In germline, CDR1 is SGHDN, CDR2 FVKESK. The CDR3 sequence is 17 residues long. The CDR3 nucleotides read TGTGCCAGCAGCCAAGTGGGGGGGTCTCTCTCCTACAATGAGCAGTTCTTC. The encoded protein is CASSQVGGSLSYNEQFF.

This CDR3 reads CASSQSQVHGYTF. The CDR3, as DNA: TGCGCCAGCAGCCAATCTCAAGTCCATGGCTACACCTTC. The V and J genes are TRBV4-3 and TRBJ1-2; D gene uncertain. With 2 bases removed from V and 6 bases from J, the gap between germline ends came to 10 bases. The germline V gene has CDR1 LGHNA and CDR2 YSLEER. CDR3 length: 13 residues.

In this sample, this clonotype turned up a few times. This may stem from a read error, because a much larger clone lies one nucleotide away. The chain recombines TRBV5-6 with TRBJ2-5; 11 nucleotides align to TRBD2. Germline V gene lookup returns CDR1 SGHDT and CDR2 YYEEEE. The CDR3 consists of 15 residues. V dropped 4 bases and J dropped 5; count of bases not matched to a gene: 7. This CDR3 reads CASSRTSGLLETQYF. CDR3 coding DNA: TGTGCCAGCAGCAGGACTAGCGGGCTCCTGGAGACCCAGTACTTC.

A few counts support this clonotype. The genes are TRBV29-1 and TRBJ2-5, with TRBD2 identical over 8 bases. CDR1 SQVTM and CDR2 ANQGSEA come from the germline V gene. There are 11 residues in the CDR3. The CDR3 nucleotides read TGCAGTGTACAGGGCGGGGGGATCCAGTACTTC. The encoded protein is CSVQGGGIQYF.

The chain combines TRBV4-2 with TRBJ2-1; D is perhaps TRBD1 (6 bases). Germline V gene data show CDR1 as LGHNA and CDR2 as YNFKEQ. This CDR3 spans 15 amino acids. CDR3 sequence: CLSSRGGSSYNEQFF. The CDR3 DNA follows: TGTCTCAGCAGTAGAGGGGGTAGCTCCTACAATGAGCAGTTCTTC.

DNA for the CDR3: TGTGCCAGCAGCCCAGGGGACAGGGTGTCCGGCTACACCTTC. Residues: CASSPGDRVSGYTF. The V call is TRBV7-8, the J call TRBJ1-2; TRBD1 agrees at 9 bases. The ends lost 5 bases at V and 8 bases at J; junction bases unmatched: 9. Germline loops: CDR1 SGHVS, CDR2 FQNEAQ. There are 14 residues in the CDR3.

As concerns this clonotype: One end of the junction does not line up with germline, which may come from a read error. The chain has TRBV29-1 and TRBJ2-7; D perhaps matches TRBD2 (5 bases). CDR1 is SQVTM, CDR2 ANQGSEA, per germline. The CDR3 contains 12 residues. CDR3 protein: CGVLAFSYEQYF. CDR3 sequence (DNA): TGCGGCGTTCTAGCCTTCTCCTACGAGCAGTATTTC.

Remarks on this clonotype: One end of the junction is discordant with germline, which a read error may explain. DNA of the CDR3: TGCAGCGTTGATGGGAGGGGGGAGTGGAACACTGAAGCCTTCTTT. It is translated as CSVDGRGEWNTEAFF. The chain couples TRBV29-1 to TRBJ1-1; D is perhaps TRBD1 (6 bases). Per the germline V gene, CDR1 is SQVTM and CDR2 is ANQGSEA. The CDR3 extends over 15 amino acids.

There are a few counts of this clonotype. The rearrangement uses TRBV28 and TRBJ1-4; D gene uncertain. V gave up 7 bases and J gave up 4 bases, with 10 bases separating them. From germline, CDR1 is MDHEN and CDR2 SYDVKM. The CDR3 spans 13 residues. CDR3 amino acids: CASKRAINEKLFF. The CDR3, as DNA: TGTGCCAGCAAGAGGGCCATTAATGAAAAACTGTTTTTT. The full variable domain, completed using reference TRBV28 and TRBJ1-4, is DVKVTQSSRYLVKRTGEKVFLECVQDMDHENMFWYRQDPGLGLRLIYFSYDVKMKEKGDIPEGYSVSREKKERFSLILESASTNQTSMYLCASKRAINEKLFFGSGTQLSVL.

A remark on this clonotype: At one end the junction does not follow the germline gene, possibly because of a read error. This CDR3 reads CVSSPSAGSSYNSTLHF. CDR3 nucleotide sequence: TGTGTCAGCTCACCATCGGCAGGGAGCTCCTATAATTCAACCCTCCACTTT. The chain employs TRBV18 and TRBJ1-6; TRBD1 is a possible D gene (5 bases). The CDR3 sequence is 17 residues long. The germline V gene has CDR1 KGHSH and CDR2 LQKENI. Complete variable domain (other parts from reference TRBV18 and TRBJ1-6): NAGVMQNPRHLVRRRGQEARLRCSPMKGHSHVYWYRQLPEEGLKFMVYLQKENIIDESGMPKERFSAEFPKEGPSILRIQQVVRGDSAAYFCVSSPSAGSSYNSTLHFGNGTRLTVT.

With respect to this clonotype: At one boundary the junction diverges from the germline segment, which might be a read error. The genes are TRBV11-3 and TRBJ2-3; D is ambiguous. Germline CDR1 SGHNT, CDR2 YENEEA. The CDR3 contains 13 residues. The DNA of the CDR3 is TGTGCCAACAGCCTAGACGAGATCTATACGCAGTATTTT. Its translation: CANSLDEIYTQYF. Combining the CDR3 with reference TRBV11-3 and TRBJ2-3 gives the whole variable domain EAGVVQSPRYKIIEKKQPVAFWCNPISGHNTLYWYLQNLGQGPELLIRYENEEAVDDSQLPKDRFSAERLKGVDSTLKIQPAELGDSAVYLCANSLDEIYTQYFGPGTRLTVL.

The V call is TRBV7-9, the J call TRBJ2-5; D is perhaps TRBD1 or TRBD2 (5 bases each). Germline CDR1 and CDR2: SEHNR and FQNEAQ (reference sequence). This CDR3 region has 16 residues. The V end was cut by 6 bases, the J end by 5 bases, with 22 bases between. The CDR3 region has the DNA TGTGCCAGCAGGTCCCCTTCCGGGCGAGGGGACGAGACCCAGTACTTC. Translation: CASRSPSGRGDETQYF.